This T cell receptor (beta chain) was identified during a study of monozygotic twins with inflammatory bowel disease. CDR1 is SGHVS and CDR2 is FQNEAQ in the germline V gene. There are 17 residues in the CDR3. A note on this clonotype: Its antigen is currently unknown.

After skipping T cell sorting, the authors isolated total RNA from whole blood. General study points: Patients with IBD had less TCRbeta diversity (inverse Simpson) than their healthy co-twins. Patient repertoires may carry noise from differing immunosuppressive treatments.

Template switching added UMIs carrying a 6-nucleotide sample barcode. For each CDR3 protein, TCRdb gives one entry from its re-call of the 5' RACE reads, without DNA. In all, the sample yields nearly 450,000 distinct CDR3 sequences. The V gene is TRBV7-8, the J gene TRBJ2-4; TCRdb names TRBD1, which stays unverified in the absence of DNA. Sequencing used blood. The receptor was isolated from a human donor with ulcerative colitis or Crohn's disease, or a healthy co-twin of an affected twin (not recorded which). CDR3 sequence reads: CASSKVPGALAKNIQYF.